This TCR beta chain derives from a study of blood T cell repertoires in COVID-19 (dated by TCRdb to the early 2020s). In the study overall: Samples from collaborators originated in the United States, Italy and Spain and spanned both the acute and convalescent phases of COVID-19. The prospective study material was composed of cDNA or gDNA derived from T cells, B-cell-depleted T cells, or PBMCs. Deeply sampled blood TCRbeta repertoires from subjects exposed to, actively infected with, or recovered from COVID-19 were included in the dataset. The repertoires were released in a freely available public database meant as a resource for research on the immune response to SARS-CoV-2. Samples were obtained from the ongoing ImmuneRACE study (first 160 participants) and from 1,254 subjects provided by 6 global collaborators. Sample metadata almost always included a de-identified subject ID, COVID-19 status, age in years and sex. HLA class I and class II types, where available, came from metadata supplied by the sample provider rather than from assay-based typing.

Participants in the prospective study were aged roughly 18 to 100 years, lived in approximately 26 United States geographic areas, and enrolled through a virtual design. To assign participants to cohorts, the prospective study relied on clinical history that participants themselves reported in a screening survey and a study questionnaire. ImmuneRACE Cohort 3 recovered participants were defined by two consecutive negative NP/OP PCR tests, healthcare professional clearance, or symptom resolution. Each participant in the prospective study had whole blood, serum and a nasopharyngeal or oropharyngeal swab collected by mobile phlebotomists. Over a 2-month period, participants in the prospective study had the option of providing additional blood draws and questionnaires. Blood samples from the prospective study were shipped frozen or at room temperature prior to DNA extraction. TCRbeta CDR3 regions were amplified from genomic DNA using the immunoSEQ Assay, a bias-controlled multiplex PCR. The original pipeline was this. Within the assay, amplification of reference gene primers was used to estimate how many nucleated cells each sample contained. Sequence reads were collapsed and filtered to measure the absolute abundance of every unique TCRbeta CDR3 rearrangement. For each sample, productive Simpson clonality was calculated as the square root of Simpson's diversity index across productive rearrangements. Drawn from immuneACCESS, this table holds only the in-frame rearrangements with V and J called that TCRdb kept. Clones are partly lost; checked studies trace under half to an unresolved V gene and leave the rest unexplained. For V, J and clone size, that table is used; D and trimming come from the DNA. Counted in this sample were about 140,000 clones; around 79% of them appeared once. Clones ranked in the top ten supply 2.5% to 3.5% of the sample.

Paper-wide results and their limitations: The quantity of clinical and demographic metadata differed by source and by participant and was supplied without curation.

Of note for this clone: The target of this receptor is not known. The input lacks base qualities; no much larger clone sits a single base away.

Taken from cysteine to phenylalanine, the CDR3 has 15 residues. The DNA shown is the 45-base CDR3, in frame from base 1. Based on the germline V gene, the CDR1 and CDR2 sequences are SGDLS and YYNGEE. Germline trimming amounts to 3 bases on V and 0 bases on J, with 5 as the count of junction bases outside the gene matches. The chain uses TRBV9 and TRBJ1-1; 7 middle bases align to TRBD1. This sequence originates from a woman between 50 and 59 years old who had recovered from COVID-19. Input material: PBMCs or T cells enriched from blood (not recorded which). The DNA is as follows: TGTGCCAGCAGCGCCCCACAGGGGTTGAACACTGAAGCTTTCTTT. The resulting protein is CASSAPQGLNTEAFF.